The rows below give T cell receptor beta chains drawn from one sample of a study of shared clonotypes between healthy human individuals. Profiled with immunoSEQ multiplex PCR; TCRdb holds only in-frame clones, not every one. The data contain approximately 2.1 million clones, 90% to 95% of them singletons. The sequencing input was naive CD4+ T cells from PBMCs. The receptors come from a man between 18 and 29 years old in good health. Some clones in this sample may be carry-over from other donors' samples. CDR3s include the opening cysteine and the closing phenylalanine or tryptophan. Each record gives: J gene, V gene, D gene, clone size, CDR3 protein, CDR3 DNA. The D gene is left open where the match is weak. Clone size, where shown, is once, few, many, or a class for clones that have expanded.

J: TRBJ2-2; V: TRBV21-1; D: -; size: few; CDR3: CASLKVLKPAGELFF; DNA: TGTGCCAGCCTCAAAGTACTCAAACCCGCCGGGGAGCTGTTTTTT
J: TRBJ2-4; V: TRBV5-8; D: -; size: -; CDR3: CASREQLAKNIQYF; DNA: TGTGCCAGCAGAGAACAGCTAGCCAAAAACATTCAGTACTTC
J: TRBJ2-3; V: TRBV5-7; D: -; size: -; CDR3: CASKPFGADTQYF; DNA: TGTGCCAGCAAACCATTTGGCGCAGATACGCAGTATTTT
J: TRBJ2-7; V: TRBV13; D: -; size: -; CDR3: CASSFAAGTDEQYF; DNA: TGTGCCAGCAGCTTCGCGGCCGGGACGGACGAGCAGTACTTC
J: TRBJ1-1; V: TRBV5-1; D: TRBD1; size: -; CDR3: CASSSGGTGASEAFF; DNA: TGCGCCAGCAGCTCAGGCGGGACAGGGGCCTCCGAAGCTTTCTTT
J: TRBJ2-3; V: TRBV7-8; D: TRBD2; size: -; CDR3: CASSLQAGLGTDTQYF; DNA: TGTGCCAGCAGCTTACAAGCGGGATTGGGCACAGATACGCAGTATTTT
J: TRBJ2-7; V: TRBV27; D: -; size: -; CDR3: CASSPDPGTASYEQYF; DNA: TGTGCCAGCAGTCCCGACCCCGGGACCGCTTCCTACGAGCAGTACTTC
J: TRBJ1-2; V: TRBV28; D: -; size: -; CDR3: CASSSTAYGYTF; DNA: TGTGCCAGCAGTTCGACAGCCTATGGCTACACCTTC
J: TRBJ1-3; V: TRBV11-2; D: -; size: -; CDR3: CASSSPSAGNTIYF; DNA: TGTGCCAGCAGCTCCCCTTCGGCTGGAAACACCATATATTTT
J: TRBJ2-7; V: TRBV5-1; D: -; size: -; CDR3: CASSLFPHEQYF; DNA: TGCGCCAGCAGCTTGTTCCCCCACGAGCAGTACTTC
J: TRBJ2-1; V: TRBV9; D: -; size: -; CDR3: CASSVAWTTGQEQFF; DNA: TGTGCCAGCAGCGTAGCCTGGACAACCGGGCAGGAGCAGTTCTTC
J: TRBJ2-5; V: TRBV11-1; D: -; size: -; CDR3: CASSFGPQETQYF; DNA: TGTGCCAGCAGCTTTGGCCCCCAAGAGACCCAGTACTTC
J: TRBJ1-1; V: TRBV4-3; D: TRBD1; size: few; CDR3: CASARGPTEAFF; DNA: TGCGCCAGCGCCAGGGGGCCCACTGAAGCTTTCTTT
J: TRBJ2-3; V: TRBV2; D: TRBD2; size: -; CDR3: CASSVAGGTDTQYF; DNA: TGTGCCAGCAGTGTGGCGGGAGGCACAGATACGCAGTATTTT
J: TRBJ2-2; V: TRBV6-6; D: TRBD2; size: once; CDR3: CATRGAGELFF; DNA: TGTGCCACACGGGGGGCCGGGGAGCTGTTTTTT
J: TRBJ1-6; V: TRBV5-1; D: -; size: -; CDR3: CASSLGATNSPLHF; DNA: TGCGCCAGCAGCTTGGGGGCCACGAATTCACCCCTCCACTTT
J: TRBJ2-7; V: TRBV28; D: -; size: -; CDR3: CASSLLGLSYEQYF; DNA: TGTGCCAGCAGTCTCTTAGGCCTCTCCTACGAGCAGTACTTC
J: TRBJ2-7; V: TRBV18; D: -; size: -; CDR3: CASSPPGAQNEQYF; DNA: TGTGCCAGCTCACCACCGGGGGCACAGAACGAGCAGTACTTC
J: TRBJ2-7; V: TRBV28; D: TRBD1; size: once; CDR3: CASSFLQDRGPHEQYF; DNA: TGTGCCAGCAGTTTCCTCCAGGACAGGGGGCCCCACGAGCAGTACTTC
J: TRBJ2-1; V: TRBV6-1; D: -; size: once; CDR3: CASSPPAGGLNEQFF; DNA: TGTGCCAGCAGTCCGCCAGCAGGGGGGCTAAATGAGCAGTTCTTC
J: TRBJ2-3; V: TRBV30; D: TRBD1; size: -; CDR3: CAWSVLVTGANNGLVDTQYF; DNA: TGTGCCTGGAGTGTACTCGTGACAGGGGCAAACAACGGGCTGGTAGATACGCAGTATTTT
J: TRBJ1-1; V: TRBV5-4; D: TRBD1; size: -; CDR3: CASSLGGTGTNTEAFF; DNA: TGTGCCAGCAGCTTAGGGGGGACAGGGACGAACACTGAAGCTTTCTTT
J: TRBJ2-3; V: TRBV15; D: -; size: -; CDR3: CATSRDGGLLGDTQYF; DNA: TGTGCCACCAGCAGAGATGGGGGGCTTTTGGGAGATACGCAGTATTTT
J: TRBJ1-5; V: TRBV4-1; D: -; size: few; CDR3: CASSQLQSNQPQHF; DNA: TGCGCCAGCAGCCAATTACAAAGCAATCAGCCCCAGCATTTT
J: TRBJ1-5; V: TRBV12-2; D: -; size: -; CDR3: CASRLARGEPGGNQPQHF; DNA: TGTGCAAGTCGCTTAGCGAGGGGGGAGCCCGGGGGCAATCAGCCCCAGCATTTT
J: TRBJ2-3; V: TRBV7-3; D: -; size: -; CDR3: CASSLWGREGQAITDTQYF; DNA: TGTGCCAGCAGTTTATGGGGTCGGGAGGGACAGGCTATCACAGATACGCAGTATTTT
J: TRBJ1-4; V: TRBV5-1; D: -; size: -; CDR3: CASSLGDRATNEKLFF; DNA: TGCGCCAGCAGCTTGGGCGACAGAGCAACTAATGAAAAACTGTTTTTT
J: TRBJ2-7; V: TRBV29-1; D: TRBD1; size: -; CDR3: CSVDGQGLHEQYF; DNA: TGCAGCGTTGATGGACAGGGTCTCCACGAGCAGTACTTC
J: TRBJ1-2; V: TRBV7-9; D: -; size: -; CDR3: CASSDGIYGYTF; DNA: TGTGCCAGCAGCGATGGTATTTATGGCTACACCTTC
J: TRBJ2-7; V: TRBV4-2; D: -; size: -; CDR3: CASSQDWGLGRDEQYF; DNA: TGTGCCAGCAGCCAAGATTGGGGGCTGGGCAGGGACGAGCAGTACTTC
J: TRBJ2-6; V: TRBV30; D: -; size: -; CDR3: CAWSPSYKSGANVLTF; DNA: TGTGCCTGGAGTCCGTCCTACAAATCTGGGGCCAACGTCCTGACTTTC
J: TRBJ2-7; V: TRBV6-5; D: TRBD1; size: -; CDR3: CASSPTGAPLYEQYF; DNA: TGTGCCAGCAGTCCAACAGGGGCCCCGCTCTACGAGCAGTACTTC
J: TRBJ1-1; V: TRBV28; D: -; size: -; CDR3: CASSPFTGTRNTEAFF; DNA: TGTGCCAGCAGTCCCTTTACCGGGACAAGGAACACTGAAGCTTTCTTT
J: TRBJ2-7; V: TRBV28; D: TRBD1; size: -; CDR3: CASGQGSYEQYF; DNA: TGTGCCAGCGGACAGGGGTCCTACGAGCAGTACTTC
J: TRBJ2-7; V: TRBV11-2; D: -; size: few; CDR3: CASSRQGYEQYF; DNA: TGTGCCAGCAGCCGGCAGGGCTACGAGCAGTACTTC
J: TRBJ2-1; V: TRBV6-1; D: TRBD2; size: once; CDR3: CASSEGLAGFNEQFF; DNA: TGTGCCAGCAGCGAGGGACTAGCGGGATTCAATGAGCAGTTCTTC
J: TRBJ2-5; V: TRBV11-2; D: TRBD2; size: -; CDR3: CASSFPGTSRETQYF; DNA: TGTGCCAGCAGCTTTCCCGGGACTAGCCGCGAGACCCAGTACTTC
J: TRBJ2-7; V: TRBV7-2; D: TRBD2; size: -; CDR3: CASSALAGTYEQYF; DNA: TGTGCCAGCAGCGCCCTAGCGGGAACCTACGAGCAGTACTTC
J: TRBJ2-3; V: TRBV5-4; D: -; size: -; CDR3: CASSSQWGLDNLDTQYF; DNA: TGTGCCAGCAGCTCACAGTGGGGCCTAGATAATTTGGATACGCAGTATTTT
J: TRBJ1-3; V: TRBV5-4; D: -; size: few; CDR3: CASSSEASGAGNTIYF; DNA: TGTGCCAGCAGCTCGGAAGCATCGGGGGCCGGAAACACCATATATTTT
J: TRBJ2-1; V: TRBV7-9; D: -; size: -; CDR3: CASSSPTGVNEQFF; DNA: TGTGCCAGCAGCTCTCCGACCGGGGTCAATGAGCAGTTCTTC
J: TRBJ2-2; V: TRBV7-3; D: TRBD2; size: -; CDR3: CASSPPLAGSGELFF; DNA: TGTGCCAGCAGCCCCCCGCTAGCGGGATCCGGGGAGCTGTTTTTT
J: TRBJ1-2; V: TRBV13; D: -; size: -; CDR3: CASRRAPAENGYTF; DNA: TGTGCCAGCAGACGCGCCCCGGCGGAGAATGGCTACACCTTC
J: TRBJ2-1; V: TRBV5-1; D: TRBD2; size: -; CDR3: CASSLDLAGINYNEQFF; DNA: TGCGCCAGCAGCTTGGATCTAGCGGGGATTAACTACAATGAGCAGTTCTTC
J: TRBJ2-3; V: TRBV18; D: TRBD2; size: -; CDR3: CASSLSLALSTDTQYF; DNA: TGTGCCAGCTCTTTATCACTAGCGCTTAGCACAGATACGCAGTATTTT
J: TRBJ2-7; V: TRBV7-3; D: TRBD2; size: once; CDR3: CASSLMGGRAYEQYF; DNA: TGTGCCAGCAGCTTAATGGGCGGGAGGGCCTACGAGCAGTACTTC
J: TRBJ2-7; V: TRBV19; D: TRBD2; size: -; CDR3: CASSRTSGRSYEQYF; DNA: TGTGCCAGTAGCAGGACTAGCGGGAGGTCCTACGAGCAGTACTTC
J: TRBJ2-7; V: TRBV28; D: TRBD1; size: -; CDR3: CASRGQPYEQYF; DNA: TGTGCCAGCAGGGGACAGCCCTACGAGCAGTACTTC
J: TRBJ2-3; V: TRBV5-1; D: -; size: -; CDR3: CASSSLWGTDTQYF; DNA: TGCGCCAGCAGCTCCTTGTGGGGAACAGATACGCAGTATTTT
J: TRBJ2-1; V: TRBV5-1; D: TRBD1; size: -; CDR3: CASSTAGTGIYNEQFF; DNA: TGCGCCAGCAGCACGGCCGGGACAGGGATCTACAATGAGCAGTTCTTC